This TCR beta chain was identified in a study of blood T cells in healthy people across ages. Germline loops: CDR1 SGHRS, CDR2 YFSETQ. V lost 3 bases to trimming and J lost 4 bases; unmatched junction nucleotides: 5. There are 15 residues in the CDR3. In this sample, this clonotype turned up a few times. Next came a second PCR, run for about 6 to 11 cycles, which used a sample-barcoded 5' primer along with a J-beta primer mix. One entry per CDR3 protein results from TCRdb running MiXCR on the 5' RACE reads. The sample lists 450,000 to 700,000 distinct CDR3 sequences, roughly a quarter occurring once. V usage is TRBV5-1 and J usage is TRBJ2-7; 12 bases map to TRBD1. Sequenced material: blood. This receptor was obtained from a woman aged 70-85 years in good health. CDR3 sequence: CASSSPGQGAYEQYF. The CDR3 DNA follows: TGCGCCAGCAGCTCCCCGGGACAGGGGGCTTACGAGCAGTACTTC.